Each of the 23 T cell receptor beta chains below was sequenced from the same sample in a study of T cells in Graves' hyperthyroidism and ophthalmopathy. Template material for amplifying TCR beta CDR3 regions consisted of RNA transcripts. The study used the HTBI primer set for a first-round RT-PCR of the TCR CDR3. One entry per CDR3 protein results from TCRdb running MiXCR on the multiplex PCR reads. The table records a few hundred thousand distinct CDR3 sequences, around 45% of them present only once. The sample comprised peripheral blood or thyroid tissue (not recorded which). The receptor set was obtained from a woman between 18 and 29 years old with Graves' hyperthyroidism.

V and J are TRBV5-4 and TRBJ2-5; 9 nucleotides align to TRBD2. The CDR3 runs 14 residues. Germline V lookup: CDR1 SGHNT, CDR2 YYREEE (reference sequence). V shed 4 bases, J shed 6 bases, and the junction held 7 bases outside the gene matches. The CDR3 DNA reads TGTGCCAGCAGCAAGCGGGAGGAGGAACAGACCCAGTACTTC. This gives the protein CASSKREEEQTQYF.

This clonotype was counted between two and nine times. The rearrangement links TRBV7-6 to TRBJ2-7; D is perhaps TRBD1 or TRBD2 (5 bases each). The CDR3 runs to 15 residues. With 5 bases removed from V and 0 bases from J, the gap between germline ends came to 14 bases. CDR1 and CDR2 (germline): SGHVS, FNYEAQ. In nucleotides, the CDR3 is TGTGCCAGCAGCGGGGGAACGGTCCGCTCCTACGAGCAGTACTTC. Amino acids: CASSGGTVRSYEQYF. The full variable domain, in which reference TRBV7-6 and TRBJ2-7 provide the parts outside the CDR3, is GAGVSQSPRYKVTKRGQDVALRCDPISGHVSLYWYRQALGQGPEFLTYFNYEAQQDKSGLPNDRFSAERPEGSISTLTIQRTEQRDSAMYRCASSGGTVRSYEQYFGPGTRLTVT.

This chain links TRBV7-9 with TRBJ1-4; 7 bases fit TRBD1. Germline CDR1 reads SEHNR; CDR2 reads FQNEAQ (reference sequence). This CDR3 has 15 residues. Trimming removed 5 bases from V and 6 bases from J; junction bases left unmatched: 9. The CDR3, as DNA: TGTGCCAGCAGCCGCTTGGTAGGGACAGATGAAAAACTGTTTTTT. It encodes CASSRLVGTDEKLFF.

This clonotype was seen repeatedly, ten times or more. This rearrangement joins TRBV7-6 to TRBJ2-2, with TRBD2 matching 10 bases. The length of the CDR3 is 16 residues. Per the germline V gene, CDR1 is SGHVS and CDR2 is FNYEAQ. V lost 1 base and J lost 1; bases outside the gene matches: 0. CDR3 sequence: CASSLGLAGNTGELFF. CDR3 bases: TGTGCCAGCAGCTTAGGACTAGCGGGGAACACCGGGGAGCTGTTTTTT.

This clonotype was recorded many times. Likely a read error: the CDR3 ends without its conserved phenylalanine or tryptophan. It is unclear where the CDR3 begins or ends on the DNA, so no DNA is shown, and the CDR3 is as TCRdb lists it. The J gene is TRBJ1-1, the V gene TRBV15; TRBD1, as called in the table, went unchecked against the DNA. A total of 15 residues make up the CDR3, ends included. The germline gives CDR1 LNHNV, CDR2 YYDKDF (reference sequence). CDR3: CATSSEPGQGAQAFV.

To note about this clonotype: The missing conserved phenylalanine or tryptophan at the end of this CDR3 makes a read error likely. The chain carries TRBV2 and TRBJ1-5; a possible D gene is TRBD1 (5 bases). Germline V CDR1 and CDR2: SNHLY, FYNNEI. CDR3 length: 16 residues. V dropped 0 bases and J dropped 2 bases, with 11 bases sitting between them. CDR3 DNA: TGTGCCAGCAGTGAAGCTATCGACAGCCGCAATCAGCCCCAGCATTCT. Amino acids: CASSEAIDSRNQPQHS.

In its sample, this clonotype was seen a few times. The V call is TRBV20-1, the J call TRBJ2-7; 10 bases agree with TRBD2. This CDR3 contains 15 residues. V was pared by 1 base and J by 2 bases, with 5 bases of the junction left unmatched. Germline V gives CDR1 DFQATT, CDR2 SNEGSKA (reference sequence). The CDR3 protein is CSARVGTSVTYEQYF. CDR3 bases: TGCAGTGCTAGAGTAGGGACTAGCGTAACCTACGAGCAGTACTTC.

This clonotype was detected many times. The V call is TRBV9, the J call TRBJ1-2, with a possible D match to TRBD1 (5 bases). The length of the CDR3 is 15 residues. The germline gives CDR1 SGDLS, CDR2 YYNGEE. V was pared by 0 bases and J by 0 bases, with 9 bases between. CDR3 loop: CASSVVGGTNYGYTF. In DNA, the CDR3 is TGTGCCAGCAGCGTAGTGGGGGGAACTAACTATGGCTACACCTTC.

The V gene is TRBV5-6, the J gene TRBJ2-7; 13 nucleotides match TRBD2. Germline V gives CDR1 SGHDT, CDR2 YYEEEE. This CDR3 is built from 16 residues. Trimming took 4 bases from V and 6 from J; bases not matched to a gene: 10. The CDR3 reads CASSHGLAGVWAEQYF. DNA of the CDR3: TGTGCCAGCAGCCACGGACTAGCGGGAGTCTGGGCCGAGCAGTACTTC. The whole variable domain, remainder taken from reference TRBV5-6 and TRBJ2-7, is DAGVTQSPTHLIKTRGQQVTLRCSPKSGHDTVSWYQQALGQGPQFIFQYYEEEERQRGNFPDRFSGHQFPNYSSELNVNALLLGDSALYLCASSHGLAGVWAEQYFGPGTRLTVT.

V is TRBV7-9 and J is TRBJ2-7; 8 nucleotides align to TRBD2. In germline, CDR1 is SEHNR, CDR2 FQNEAQ (reference sequence). The CDR3 covers 14 residues. J gave up 3 bases and V 5 bases, and 6 bases lay outside the gene matches. The CDR3 region has the DNA TGTGCCAGCAGCCGAACCGGGAGGGACTACGAGCAGTACTTC. Its translation is CASSRTGRDYEQYF.

This clonotype came up a few times. This chain uses TRBV9 with TRBJ2-7; 8 bases match TRBD2. The CDR3 contains 14 residues. The germline V gene has CDR1 SGDLS and CDR2 YYNGEE. Trimming removed 4 bases from V and 3 bases from J; junction bases left unmatched: 6. For the CDR3, the DNA is TGTGCCAGCAGCCACTCCGGGACTAGCTACGAGCAGTACTTC. Translating gives CASSHSGTSYEQYF. The variable domain in full, completed from reference TRBV9 and TRBJ2-7, reads DSGVTQTPKHLITATGQRVTLRCSPRSGDLSVYWYQQSLDQGLQFLIQYYNGEERAKGNILERFSAQQFPDLHSELNLSSLELGDSALYFCASSHSGTSYEQYFGPGTRLTVT.

A few counts support this clonotype. The rearrangement links TRBV7-9 to TRBJ2-7; D perhaps matches TRBD2 (5 bases). Per germline, CDR1 SEHNR and CDR2 FQNEAQ (reference sequence). Trimming cost V 5 bases and J 2 bases, with 19 bases left between them. This CDR3 is 16 amino acids long. The CDR3 region has the DNA TGTGCCAGCAGCCGACGCGTCCCGCGGGCCGCCTACGAGCAGTACTTC. As protein: CASSRRVPRAAYEQYF.

The chain links TRBV11-2 to TRBJ2-7, with TRBD1 as a possible D gene (6 bases). CDR1 and CDR2 (germline): SGHAT, FQNNGV. V lost 4 bases, J lost 9 bases, and 10 bases lay in between. The CDR3 is made up of 11 amino acids. CDR3 sequence (DNA): TGTGCCAGCAGCTCCCAAGGGGGGCAGTACTTC. Its translation is CASSSQGGQYF.

This clonotype has more than one count but fewer than ten. This rearrangement joins TRBV6-1 to TRBJ1-1; D is perhaps TRBD1 (6 bases). CDR1 is MNHNS, CDR2 SASEGT, per germline. Trimming took 5 bases from V and 5 from J, leaving 12 bases between them. The CDR3 has 13 amino acids. CDR3 nucleotide sequence: TGTGCCAGCAGTACCGGACAGTGGACTGAAGCTTTCTTT. It yields the protein CASSTGQWTEAFF.

The chain carries TRBV7-6 and TRBJ2-2; possibly TRBD2 for D (5 bases). The germline V gene encodes CDR1 SGHVS and CDR2 FNYEAQ. This CDR3 is built from 15 residues. The ends were cut back, 1 base at V and 5 bases at J, with 11 bases in the middle. The CDR3 loop reads CASSLVGDRTGELFF. The DNA for the CDR3 is TGTGCCAGCAGCTTAGTGGGAGATAGGACCGGGGAGCTGTTTTTT.

To note about this clonotype: A much larger clonotype is one base distant, so this may be a read error. The chain recombines TRBV2 with TRBJ1-2, with a tentative D call TRBD1 (6 bases). Germline V gives CDR1 SNHLY, CDR2 FYNNEI. This CDR3 spans 14 amino acids. The CDR3: CASSAGDLFGGFTF. Written as DNA, the CDR3 is TGTGCCAGCAGTGCCGGGGATCTCTTCGGGGGCTTCACCTTC.

The chain links TRBV19 to TRBJ1-1; the match to TRBD1 covers 10 bases. The ends lost 7 bases at V and 12 bases at J; junction bases unmatched: 8. The CDR3 runs to 12 residues. Germline-derived CDR1 and CDR2 are LNHDA and SQIVND (reference sequence). The CDR3 here is CASTGTGAETFF. DNA for the CDR3: TGTGCCAGTACTGGGACAGGGGCCGAGACTTTCTTT.

The CDR3 DNA follows: TGTGCCAGCAGCTCACCAGCGAACACCGGGGAGCTGTTTTTT. It yields the protein CASSSPANTGELFF. The V and J genes are TRBV11-1 and TRBJ2-2; D not resolved. CDR1 is SGHAT, CDR2 FQDESV, per germline (reference sequence). V dropped 4 bases and J dropped 0 bases, with 6 bases sitting between them. CDR3 length: 14 residues.

This clonotype was picked up a small number of times. Here the CDR3 DNA reads TGTGCCAGCAGTTATGAGGCAGGGAGGGCAGAGACCCAGTACTTC. Protein product: CASSYEAGRAETQYF. This sequence joins TRBV6-5 and TRBJ2-5, with 7 bases fitting TRBD2. The CDR3 loop spans 15 amino acids. The V gene end was trimmed by 3 bases and the J gene end by 4 bases; junction bases not matched to a gene: 8. Germline V gene lookup returns CDR1 MNHEY and CDR2 SVGAGI.

V usage is TRBV7-2 and J usage is TRBJ2-7; a possible D gene is TRBD2 (7 bases). V lost 5 bases and J 4 bases, leaving 18 bases between the germline ends. The CDR3 contains 15 residues. CDR1 is SGHTA, CDR2 FQGNSA, per germline. For the CDR3, the DNA is TGTGCCAGCAGCCGACAGGCGGGGGAGGCGTACGAGCAGTACTTC. It codes for CASSRQAGEAYEQYF.

CDR3 nucleotide sequence: TGTGCCAGCAGATGGCGGGACTTTTCCTACGAGCAGTACTTC. The encoded protein is CASRWRDFSYEQYF. This chain uses TRBV2 with TRBJ2-7, with D possibly TRBD2 on 6 matching bases. This CDR3 is 14 amino acids long. Germline assignment: CDR1 SNHLY and CDR2 FYNNEI. The ends were cut back, 6 bases at V and 1 base at J, with 13 bases in the middle. Together with reference TRBV2 and TRBJ2-7, the CDR3 gives the full variable domain: EPEVTQTPSHQVTQMGQEVILRCVPISNHLYFYWYRQILGQKVEFLVSFYNNEISEKSEIFDDQFSVERPDGSNFTLKIRSTKLEDSAMYFCASRWRDFSYEQYFGPGTRLTVT.

This clonotype appeared many times. The chain uses TRBV24-1 and TRBJ1-5, with TRBD1 as a possible D gene (5 bases). The V gene lost 3 bases and the J gene lost 8 bases, with 10 bases spanning the gap. This CDR3 has 13 amino acids. Looked up from germline, CDR1 is KGHDR and CDR2 is SFDVKD. The CDR3 sequence: CATSDEGWEPQHF. The DNA for the CDR3 is TGTGCCACCAGTGATGAGGGGTGGGAGCCCCAGCATTTT.

This clonotype was found once. V usage is TRBV29-1 and J usage is TRBJ1-2, with TRBD1 matching 8 bases. Trimming at V came to 6 bases and at J to 12 bases, leaving 6 bases not matched to a gene. Germline assignment: CDR1 SQVTM and CDR2 ANQGSEA. The CDR3 runs 10 residues. CDR3 sequence: CSVDRGGNTF. CDR3 DNA sequence: TGCAGCGTCGACAGGGGCGGAAACACCTTC.